This T cell receptor beta chain was captured by sequencing in a study of beta chain features in type 1 diabetes. Turning to the study itself: Examined across all samples were some 110 million sorted cells.

Reverse transcription of all isolated RNA meant that expressed TCRB transcripts were sequenced. The repertoire was sequenced with immunoSEQ multiplex PCR; TCRdb's copy has only in-frame clones and lacks some. The sample yields approximately 260,000 clones, 20% seen once. Overall study results and limits: In every one of the four CD4+ subsets, TCRB CDR3s were moderately but significantly shorter in Type 1 diabetes patients. These data did not resolve whether HLA type affects TCRB rearrangement.

On this clone itself: Its cognate antigen is unknown.

From germline, CDR1 is MDHEN and CDR2 SYDVKM. The CDR3 runs 14 residues. The trim removed 9 bases at V and 4 bases at J, leaving 5 bases unmatched. The specimen was naive CD4+ T cells from blood. This chain joins TRBV28 and TRBJ2-3; 12 bases are shared with TRBD2. The TCR originated in a woman aged 40 to 50 with type 1 diabetes. The DNA of the CDR3 is TGTGCCAGTTCTAGCGGGGGGGCCGCAGATACGCAGTATTTT. It encodes CASSSGGAADTQYF. The full variable domain, in which reference TRBV28 and TRBJ2-3 provide the parts outside the CDR3, is DVKVTQSSRYLVKRTGEKVFLECVQDMDHENMFWYRQDPGLGLRLIYFSYDVKMKEKGDIPEGYSVSREKKERFSLILESASTNQTSMYLCASSSGGAADTQYFGPGTRLTVL.